The 22 T cell receptor beta chains listed next were all sequenced from one sample in a study of response to subunit inactivated influenza vaccine. TCRdb itself ran the RT-PCR reads through MiXCR, one entry per CDR3 protein. The sample holds about 240,000 distinct CDR3 sequences, 10% to 15% seen once. Source: non-naive T cells sorted from PBMCs, taken 14 to 15 days before vaccination. These receptors came from a man aged 45-60 years who received an inactivated influenza vaccine.

This clonotype was recorded at least ten times. In DNA, the CDR3 is TGTGCCAGCAGCGTAGGGATACAAGAGACCCAGTACTTC. Translation: CASSVGIQETQYF. V is TRBV9 and J is TRBJ2-5, with unresolved D. This CDR3 region has 13 residues. Trimming cost V 0 bases and J 2 bases, with 5 bases left between them. Per the germline V gene, CDR1 is SGDLS and CDR2 is YYNGEE.

The sample holds many counts of this clonotype. This chain joins TRBV4-3 and TRBJ2-2; D perhaps matches TRBD2 (6 bases). The CDR3 sequence is 16 residues long. The V end lost 4 bases, the J end lost 6 bases, and 18 bases lay between the germline ends. Looked up from germline, CDR1 is LGHNA and CDR2 is YSLEER. The CDR3 here is CASSPRASERAGELFF. The CDR3 DNA sequence: TGCGCCAGCAGCCCTCGGGCTAGCGAAAGGGCCGGGGAGCTGTTTTTT.

The chain carries TRBV5-1 and TRBJ2-7; no definite D call. Trimming took off 1 base at V and 7 bases at J, with 12 bases between the two ends. Looked up from germline, CDR1 is SGHRS and CDR2 is YFSETQ. The CDR3 sequence is 13 residues long. CDR3 residues: CASSLRISGEQYF. For the CDR3, the DNA is TGCGCCAGCAGCTTGCGGATCTCCGGTGAGCAGTACTTC.

The chain uses TRBV25-1 and TRBJ2-5; 11 positions match TRBD2. V shed 2 bases, J shed 5 bases, and the junction held 10 bases outside the gene matches. CDR3 length equals 17 residues. Germline V gene sequence: CDR1 MGHDK, CDR2 SYGVNS. The CDR3 loop reads CASSELAGGSPWETQYF. In DNA form, the CDR3 reads TGTGCCAGCAGTGAACTAGCGGGGGGCTCTCCATGGGAGACCCAGTACTTC.

In its sample, this clonotype was seen a few times. The chain carries TRBV29-1 and TRBJ1-1; 9 nucleotides match TRBD1. Losses at the gene ends were 7 bases for V and 3 bases for J; bases not matched to a gene: 3. The CDR3 length is 12 residues. Germline CDR1 SQVTM, CDR2 ANQGSEA. Here the CDR3 DNA reads TGCAGCGGGGGACAGGGTTACACTGAAGCTTTCTTT. Translation gives CSGGQGYTEAFF.

The V call is TRBV7-6, the J call TRBJ2-1, with 7 bases fitting TRBD2. Germline V gene data show CDR1 as SGHVS and CDR2 as FNYEAQ. The length of the CDR3 is 17 residues. J lost 0 bases, V lost 2 bases, and 7 bases had no gene match. The DNA for the CDR3 is TGTGCCAGCAGCTTAACGGGACTAACGAGCTCCTACAATGAGCAGTTCTTC. This sequence encodes CASSLTGLTSSYNEQFF.

This clonotype was seen ten or more times. This chain links TRBV4-3 with TRBJ1-4, with TRBD1 matching 7 bases. Per germline, CDR1 LGHNA and CDR2 YSLEER. V was pared by 2 bases and J by 8 bases, with 5 bases of the junction left unmatched. The CDR3 spans 14 residues. The CDR3 DNA follows: TGCGCCAGCAGCCAAAACCAGGGGGTCGAAAAACTGTTTTTT. This sequence encodes CASSQNQGVEKLFF.

This clonotype was counted a few times. This chain uses TRBV27 with TRBJ2-7; no firm D call. Germline V gene sequence: CDR1 MNHEY, CDR2 SMNVEV (reference sequence). V was cut by 6 bases and J by 6 bases, with 15 bases left in between. The CDR3 has 13 amino acids. The CDR3: CASRPPDSSEQYF. CDR3 bases: TGTGCCAGCAGGCCTCCGGATTCGAGCGAGCAGTACTTC.

This clonotype came up a few times. This chain links TRBV12-3 or TRBV12-4 with TRBJ1-3, with D possibly TRBD1 on 6 matching bases. Trimming cost V 3 bases and J 5 bases, with 14 bases left between them. The CDR3 has 15 residues. The CDR3 nucleotides are TGTGCCAGCAGTTTTTTGTCGGGACACAGAAACACCATATATTTT. This translates into CASSFLSGHRNTIYF.

This clonotype was counted many times. V gene TRBV5-1 combines with J gene TRBJ2-7, with a possible D match to TRBD1 (7 bases). Per the germline V gene, CDR1 is SGHRS and CDR2 is YFSETQ. CDR3 size: 15 residues. Trimming removed 0 bases at V and 5 bases at J, with 15 bases between. CDR3 in DNA: TGCGCCAGCAGCTTGGATGGAGGGGGCCGCGACGAGCAGTACTTC. This codes for CASSLDGGGRDEQYF.

This chain uses TRBV6-2 or TRBV6-3 with TRBJ2-1; the match to TRBD2 covers 8 bases. CDR1 and CDR2 from the germline V gene are MNHEY and SVGEGT. The V and J ends lost 0 bases and 8 bases, in that order; junction bases with no gene match: 6. This CDR3 spans 15 amino acids. The CDR3 bases are TGTGCCAGCAGTTACTCCGGGGGGGCCACCTATGAGCAGTTCTTC. This gives the protein CASSYSGGATYEQFF.

This clonotype was detected ten times or more. The chain uses TRBV18 and TRBJ2-5; tentatively, D is TRBD2 (5 bases). The CDR3 spans 15 residues. Germline assignment: CDR1 KGHSH and CDR2 LQKENI. Trimming removed 0 bases from V and 3 bases from J, with 11 bases in between. DNA of the CDR3: TGTGCCAGCTCACCACCAACGGGGTCAGAAGAGACCCAGTACTTC. Protein: CASSPPTGSEETQYF.

The gene calls are TRBV15 and TRBJ1-5; D gene uncertain. Deletions cut 1 base from V and 0 bases from J, with 16 bases between. Looked up from germline, CDR1 is LNHNV and CDR2 is YYDKDF (reference sequence). The CDR3 runs to 18 residues. The CDR3 is CATSRASLAEDSNQPQHF. CDR3 DNA: TGTGCCACCAGCAGAGCAAGTCTGGCCGAAGATAGCAATCAGCCCCAGCATTTT.

Comment on this clonotype: A much larger clone sits a single nucleotide away, making a read error possible. Here the CDR3 DNA reads TGTGCCAGCAGTGAATGGGAGGGGACAAAGCAGTTCTTC. This gives the protein CASSEWEGTKQFF. This chain links TRBV6-1 with TRBJ2-1, with D perhaps matching TRBD2 (7 bases). Germline V lookup: CDR1 MNHNS, CDR2 SASEGT. Trimming took off 2 bases at V and 11 bases at J, with 13 bases between the two ends. This CDR3 is built from 13 residues.

This clonotype was detected only a few times. CDR3 nucleotides: TGTGCCATCAGTGACGACGCGGGAGGGCCCCACGAGCAGTACTTC. Its translation: CAISDDAGGPHEQYF. V gene TRBV10-3 combines with J gene TRBJ2-7; 9 bases are shared with TRBD2. The CDR3 has 15 amino acids. The V gene's germline CDR1 is ENHRY and CDR2 SYGVKD. V lost 3 bases, J lost 5 bases, and 8 bases stayed unmatched.

This clonotype was seen more than once but under ten times. The J gene is TRBJ1-5, the V gene TRBV3-1; D gene uncertain. The CDR3 has 15 residues. Germline CDR1 and CDR2: LGHDT and YNNKEL (reference sequence). Trimming took off 2 bases at V and 0 bases at J, with 8 bases between the two ends. CDR3 amino acids: CASSQWPDSNQPQHF. CDR3 bases: TGTGCCAGCAGCCAATGGCCAGATAGCAATCAGCCCCAGCATTTT.

In the case of this clonotype: One base away lies a much larger clone, so this may be a sequencing read error. The rearrangement uses TRBV10-3 and TRBJ2-7; D remains ambiguous. V lost 3 bases, J lost 1 base, and 10 bases lay in between. Per the germline V gene, CDR1 is ENHRY and CDR2 is SYGVKD. This CDR3 comprises 14 residues. The DNA of the CDR3 is TGTGCCATCAGTGATGGGATCAGATCCTACGAGCAGTACTTC. It specifies CAISDGIRSYEQYF.

This sequence joins TRBV5-1 and TRBJ2-2, with 7 nucleotides matching TRBD1. Germline-derived CDR1 and CDR2 are SGHRS and YFSETQ. V was clipped by 3 bases and J by 5 bases; unmatched bases: 4. This CDR3 is built from 14 residues. CDR3: CASSYRGFTGELFF. CDR3 nucleotides: TGCGCCAGCAGCTACAGGGGTTTTACCGGGGAGCTGTTTTTT. Together with reference TRBV5-1 and TRBJ2-2, the CDR3 gives the full variable domain: KAGVTQTPRYLIKTRGQQVTLSCSPISGHRSVSWYQQTPGQGLQFLFEYFSETQRNKGNFPGRFSGRQFSNSRSEMNVSTLELGDSALYLCASSYRGFTGELFFGEGSRLTVL.

This clonotype was seen at least ten times. In nucleotides, the CDR3 is TGTGCCAGCAGCTTAGTTAGCGGGAGTAGCGAGCAGTACTTC. Translated: CASSLVSGSSEQYF. The chain carries TRBV7-2 and TRBJ2-7, with 9 bases aligning to TRBD2. CDR3 size: 14 residues. CDR1 is SGHTA and CDR2 is FQGNSA in the germline V gene. J gave up 6 bases and V 1 base, and 4 bases lay outside the gene matches.

The chain recombines TRBV6-5 with TRBJ2-3, with D unclear. V dropped 0 bases and J dropped 2 bases, with 9 bases sitting between them. This CDR3 contains 15 residues. Germline V gene sequence: CDR1 MNHEY, CDR2 SVGAGI. Here the CDR3 DNA reads TGTGCCAGCAGTTACTCCTATGACGCCACAGATACGCAGTATTTT. It is translated as CASSYSYDATDTQYF.

This clonotype was recorded a few times. The chain carries TRBV30 and TRBJ1-5, with D hard to call. V lost 2 bases to trimming and J lost 0 bases, with 5 bases between them. The germline V gene has CDR1 GTSNPN and CDR2 SVGIG (reference sequence). This CDR3 has 13 amino acids. CDR3 residues: CAWSSDSNQPQHF. The CDR3 bases are TGTGCCTGGAGTTCAGATAGCAATCAGCCCCAGCATTTT.

In its sample, this clonotype was seen many times. The V and J genes are TRBV20-1 and TRBJ2-3; the match to TRBD2 covers 8 bases. The germline V gene encodes CDR1 DFQATT and CDR2 SNEGSKA (reference sequence). Trimming at V came to 4 bases and at J to 3 bases, leaving 6 bases not matched to a gene. The CDR3 runs 14 residues. Here the CDR3 reads CSATSGGSTDTQYF. The CDR3 region has the DNA TGCAGTGCTACCAGCGGGGGATCAACAGATACGCAGTATTTT.